Presented here are 8 T cell receptor beta chains from one specimen sequenced in a study of cytotoxic CD8 clonotypes in ibrutinib-treated CLL. The table came from immunoSEQ multiplex PCR; TCRdb's copy has only in-frame clones and leaves some out. The sample yields around 310,000 clones, 80% seen once. Sequences were derived from PBMCs, sampled before ibrutinib treatment. The receptors were sampled from a human donor with chronic lymphocytic leukemia.

The chain employs TRBV27 and TRBJ2-3, with 14 bases matching TRBD2. CDR3 length equals 16 residues. Looked up from germline, CDR1 is MNHEY and CDR2 is SMNVEV (reference sequence). V shed 0 bases and J 7 bases; nucleotides not matched to a gene: 3. The CDR3 loop is CASSLSWTSGRNTQYF. The CDR3 DNA follows: TGTGCCAGCAGTTTATCCTGGACTAGCGGGAGGAATACGCAGTATTTT.

V usage is TRBV2 and J usage is TRBJ2-3; TRBD2 matches 12 bases. Germline V gene data show CDR1 as SNHLY and CDR2 as FYNNEI. The trim removed 6 bases at V and 5 bases at J, leaving 12 bases unmatched. This CDR3 region has 17 residues. The CDR3 region is CASSKSSGRVVGDTQYF. The CDR3 region has the DNA TGTGCCAGCAGCAAATCTAGCGGGAGGGTGGTCGGAGATACGCAGTATTTT.

This chain uses TRBV18 with TRBJ2-1; TRBD2 agrees at 15 bases. The CDR3 is 16 residues long. Germline trimming cut 2 bases from V and 8 bases from J; bases unmatched to any gene: 4. The germline gives CDR1 KGHSH, CDR2 LQKENI. The CDR3 coding sequence is TGTGCCAGCTCACCAACGGGACTAGCGGGAGGCTATGAGCAGTTCTTC. Translation gives CASSPTGLAGGYEQFF.

This clone has only one observation. This sequence joins TRBV18 and TRBJ2-7, with 13 bases aligning to TRBD2. Germline V gene lookup returns CDR1 KGHSH and CDR2 LQKENI. The CDR3 has 14 amino acids. With V trimmed by 5 bases and J by 6 bases, 4 bases remained unmatched. The CDR3 here is CASSRTSGSSEQYF. The CDR3 DNA follows: TGTGCCAGCTCAAGGACTAGCGGGAGCTCCGAGCAGTACTTC.

This clone was counted a single time. V is TRBV4-1 and J is TRBJ2-3; possibly TRBD2 for D (6 bases). Trimming took off 1 base at V and 6 bases at J, with 8 bases between the two ends. Germline assignment: CDR1 MGHRA and CDR2 YSYEKL. This CDR3 contains 13 residues. CDR3 DNA: TGCGCCAGCAGCCAAGTCCTAGCGGATACGCAGTATTTT. The encoded protein is CASSQVLADTQYF.

The V and J genes are TRBV5-4 and TRBJ2-7; no clear D. Germline CDR1 reads SGHNT; CDR2 reads YYREEE (reference sequence). The V end was cut by 4 bases, the J end by 0 bases, with 8 bases between. The CDR3 runs to 13 residues. CDR3 DNA sequence: TGTGCCAGCAGCCCTCCGGCCTCCTACGAGCAGTACTTC. Its translation: CASSPPASYEQYF.

The V gene is TRBV7-2, the J gene TRBJ2-2; D is possibly TRBD1 or TRBD2 (6 bases each). The length of the CDR3 is 16 residues. V lost 1 base to trimming and J lost 0 bases, with 9 bases between them. CDR1 and CDR2 from the germline V gene are SGHTA and FQGNSA. The CDR3 reads CASSLGGGTNTGELFF. Here the CDR3 DNA reads TGTGCCAGCAGCTTAGGAGGGGGGACGAACACCGGGGAGCTGTTTTTT.

This clone was counted once. The gene calls are TRBV18 and TRBJ2-1, with 7 bases matching TRBD1. This CDR3 spans 14 amino acids. The V and J ends lost 6 bases and 4 bases, in that order; junction bases with no gene match: 6. Germline CDR1 and CDR2: KGHSH and LQKENI. The CDR3 region is CASSDRDVYNEQFF. CDR3 nucleotides: TGTGCCAGCTCTGACAGGGATGTTTACAATGAGCAGTTCTTC.